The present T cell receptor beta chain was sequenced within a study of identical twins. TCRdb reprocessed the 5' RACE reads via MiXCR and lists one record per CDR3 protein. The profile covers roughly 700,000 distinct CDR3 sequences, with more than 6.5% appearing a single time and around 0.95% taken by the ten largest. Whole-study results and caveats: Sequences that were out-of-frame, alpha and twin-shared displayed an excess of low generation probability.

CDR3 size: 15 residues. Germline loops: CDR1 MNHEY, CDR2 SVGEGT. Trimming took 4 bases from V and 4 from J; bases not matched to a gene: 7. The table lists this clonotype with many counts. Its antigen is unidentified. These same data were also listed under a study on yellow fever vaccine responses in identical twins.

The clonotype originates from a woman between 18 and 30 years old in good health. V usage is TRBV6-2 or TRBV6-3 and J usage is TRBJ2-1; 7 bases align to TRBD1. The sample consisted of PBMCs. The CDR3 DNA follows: TGTGCCAGCAGTTCCCGGCAGGGGGTTTACAATGAGCAGTTCTTC. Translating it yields CASSSRQGVYNEQFF.